This is a list of T cell receptor beta chains from one sample in a study of STAT3 mutations in large granular lymphocyte leukemia. Data came from immunoSEQ multiplex PCR; TCRdb stores just in-frame clones and leaves some out. The sample carries about 1,500 clones, around 57% recorded once. Sequenced input: peripheral blood mononuclear cells. The receptors come from a man in his 60s with T-cell large granular lymphocyte leukemia. Some clones in this sample may be carry-over from other donors' samples. Both conserved end residues are part of each CDR3. A D gene is named only where the DNA matches it firmly. Clone size is not always given. Where it is, it says once, few, many or a class for expanded clones.

D gene,V gene,J gene,CDR3 length,clone size,CDR3 protein,CDR3 DNA
.,TRBV5-4,TRBJ2-4,13,.,CASSLEGSGIQYF,TGTGCCAGCAGCTTGGAAGGGTCGGGCATTCAGTACTTC
.,TRBV5-6,TRBJ2-7,12,few,CASSWGQHEQYF,TGTGCCAGCAGCTGGGGACAACACGAGCAGTACTTC
.,TRBV14,TRBJ1-3,14,few,CASSPGHSGNTIYF,TGTGCCAGCAGCCCTGGACATTCTGGAAACACCATATATTTT
TRBD2,TRBV4-1,TRBJ2-7,16,few,CASSQGLAGGQNEQYF,TGCGCCAGCAGCCAAGGACTAGCGGGAGGGCAGAACGAGCAGTACTTC
.,TRBV18,TRBJ1-5,15,once,CASSPRGFSNQPQHF,TGTGCCAGCTCACCACGGGGATTTAGCAATCAGCCCCAGCATTTT
.,TRBV30,TRBJ2-1,12,.,CAWSTIGYEQFF,TGTGCCTGGAGTACGATCGGCTATGAGCAGTTCTTC
.,TRBV30,TRBJ1-2,11,.,CAWSQGVGYTF,TGTGCCTGGAGTCAGGGTGTGGGTTACACCTTC
TRBD1,TRBV30,TRBJ2-7,14,.,CAWSPGQGRGEQYF,TGTGCCTGGAGTCCGGGACAGGGAAGGGGCGAGCAGTACTTC
.,TRBV7-6,TRBJ2-7,14,.,CASSLFGGGDEQYF,TGTGCCAGCAGCTTATTCGGGGGCGGGGACGAGCAGTACTTC
.,TRBV15,TRBJ2-7,13,.,CATSRVVESEQYF,TGTGCCACCAGCAGAGTGGTAGAAAGCGAGCAGTACTTC
TRBD1,TRBV27,TRBJ1-2,15,.,CASSPWDRQNYGYTF,TGTGCCAGCAGTCCCTGGGACAGGCAAAACTATGGCTACACCTTC
.,TRBV27,TRBJ1-2,14,once,CASSQLGANYGYTF,TGTGCCAGCAGCCAACTCGGGGCCAACTATGGCTACACCTTC
.,TRBV7-9,TRBJ2-1,14,.,CASSPRWGGNEQFF,TGTGCCAGCAGCCCCCGGTGGGGCGGAAATGAGCAGTTCTTC
TRBD1,TRBV5-1,TRBJ2-7,15,.,CASSGGQGTSYEQYF,TGCGCCAGCAGCGGAGGACAGGGTACTTCCTACGAGCAGTACTTC
.,TRBV20-1,TRBJ2-7,11,.,CSASRTPEQYF,TGCAGTGCTAGCCGAACTCCCGAGCAGTACTTC
TRBD2,TRBV30,TRBJ2-5,12,.,CAWGLAVETQYF,TGTGCCTGGGGACTAGCAGTAGAGACCCAGTACTTC
TRBD1,TRBV5-1,TRBJ1-2,16,medium-sized,CASSPVPGQGRGGYTF,TGCGCCAGCAGCCCTGTCCCGGGACAGGGTCGAGGTGGCTACACCTTC
.,TRBV7-9,TRBJ2-5,14,.,CASSFETHKETQYF,TGTGCCAGCAGCTTTGAGACACATAAAGAGACCCAGTACTTC
.,TRBV29-1,TRBJ1-2,12,few,CSVVLGDKGYTF,TGCAGCGTTGTTTTGGGAGATAAAGGCTACACCTTC
.,TRBV18,TRBJ2-7,14,.,CASSPAGQLYEQYF,TGTGCCAGCTCACCGGCGGGACAGCTTTACGAGCAGTACTTC
.,TRBV23-1,TRBJ2-1,13,few,CASSQSKQNEQFF,TGCGCCAGCAGTCAATCGAAGCAAAATGAGCAGTTCTTC
.,TRBV6-5,TRBJ2-7,13,.,CASSYGQSYEQYF,TGTGCCAGCAGTTACGGACAGTCCTACGAGCAGTACTTC
.,TRBV18,TRBJ2-7,12,.,CASSPTIYEQYF,TGTGCCAGCTCACCTACGATCTACGAGCAGTACTTC
TRBD1,TRBV5-1,TRBJ1-2,13,few,CASSGDSNYGYTF,TGCGCCAGCAGCGGGGACAGTAACTATGGCTACACCTTC